A selection of T cell receptor beta chains follows, all from one sample in a study of cytomegalovirus exposure and HLA in healthy donors. TCRdb's copy holds only in-frame clones and misses some; the assay was immunoSEQ multiplex PCR. In the table there are about 73,000 clones, 70% to 90% of which are singletons. The sequenced material came from PBMCs. The receptor source for this set is a woman between 18 and 30 years old in good health and CMV-seropositive. Both conserved end residues are part of each CDR3. The D gene is left open where the match is weak. Size is omitted from some rows. Given values are once, few, many or a class for expanded clones.

j_call,d_call,clone_size,v_call,cdr3_length,cdr3_nt,cdr3_aa
TRBJ1-1,-,-,TRBV4-2,15,TGTGCCAGCAGCCAGGTACAGATTTGGAACACTGAAGCTTTCTTT,CASSQVQIWNTEAFF
TRBJ1-1,TRBD1,few,TRBV18,18,TGTGCCAGCTCCCCCCTCGGACAGGGGTCAGGTCTGGGGACTGAAGCTTTCTTT,CASSPLGQGSGLGTEAFF
TRBJ1-3,-,-,TRBV19,15,TGTGCCAGTAGTATCAATGGCCACTCTGGAAACACCATATATTTT,CASSINGHSGNTIYF
TRBJ2-1,TRBD1,-,TRBV2,17,TGTGCCAGCAACCATCCCTCTTCCGGGACAGGGGACAATGAGCAGTTCTTC,CASNHPSSGTGDNEQFF
TRBJ2-7,-,once,TRBV27,13,TGTGCCAGCAGTTGGGGGGTCGCCTACGAGCAGTACTTC,CASSWGVAYEQYF
TRBJ2-2,-,-,TRBV6-4,14,TGTGCCAGCAGTGAAGGCCCTGAGAGGGGGGAGCTGTTTTTT,CASSEGPERGELFF
TRBJ1-2,TRBD1,-,TRBV2,13,TGTGCCAGCAGTTCAAACAGGGGCTATGGCTACACCTTC,CASSSNRGYGYTF
TRBJ1-1,-,-,TRBV12-2,19,TGTGCAAGTCGCTTAGACAGCTCTATACGAGAAGAGAATCGGCTTGAAGCTTTCTTT,CASRLDSSIREENRLEAFF
TRBJ2-5,-,-,TRBV7-9,16,TGTGCCAGCATATCCCTCTTGGGTAGCGGACAAGAGACCCAGTACTTC,CASISLLGSGQETQYF
TRBJ1-5,TRBD1,-,TRBV19,14,TGTGCCAGTAGAACAGGGGGCAGGGAGCAGCCCCAGCATTTT,CASRTGGREQPQHF
TRBJ2-7,TRBD2,-,TRBV10-2,16,TGCGCCAGCAGTGAGAGGTTGTCTAGCGGGGGTCACGAGCAGTACTTC,CASSERLSSGGHEQYF
TRBJ2-7,TRBD2,-,TRBV27,15,TGTGCCACCCAACCCAGGCTAGCGGGGGGGCAGGAGCAGTACTTC,CATQPRLAGGQEQYF
TRBJ2-7,TRBD2,few,TRBV5-4,13,TGTGCCAGCAGCTCCGAGTCTAGCGGGGCGCAGTACTTC,CASSSESSGAQYF
TRBJ2-3,-,-,TRBV4-2,14,TGTGCCAGCAGCCAAGCGTTTAGCGCAGATACGCAGTATTTT,CASSQAFSADTQYF
TRBJ2-7,TRBD1,-,TRBV27,14,TGTGCCAGCAGTTTCCTCGGACAGGGCGACGAGCAGTACTTC,CASSFLGQGDEQYF
TRBJ2-7,-,-,TRBV11-1,14,TGTGCCAGCAGCTTATACAGGGAATCCTACGAGCAGTACTTC,CASSLYRESYEQYF
TRBJ2-1,-,-,TRBV14,14,TGTGCCAGTAGACTCCCCGACTCCTACAATGAGCAGTTCTTC,CASRLPDSYNEQFF
TRBJ1-1,-,-,TRBV7-9,13,TGTGCCAGCAGCTTTGGGAGTCACACTGAAGCTTTCTTT,CASSFGSHTEAFF
TRBJ2-1,TRBD1,-,TRBV11-2,15,TGTGCCAGCAGCAAGGACAGGGGAGCCTACAATGAGCAGTTCTTC,CASSKDRGAYNEQFF
TRBJ1-1,TRBD1,-,TRBV5-6,15,TGTGCCAGCAGCCCCCGGCAGGGGGCGCGGACTGAAGCTTTCTTT,CASSPRQGARTEAFF
TRBJ2-2,-,-,TRBV27,14,TGTGCCAGCAGTTTATCGGGGGCCACCGGGGAGCTGTTTTTT,CASSLSGATGELFF
TRBJ2-5,TRBD2,-,TRBV10-3,18,TGTGCCATCAGTGAGTTGGGACTAGCGGAGTCCAGCCGGGAGACCCAGTACTTC,CAISELGLAESSRETQYF
TRBJ2-3,-,-,TRBV7-6,14,TGTGCCAGCAGCTTAGAGGACTCTTCACTTACGCAGTATTTT,CASSLEDSSLTQYF
TRBJ2-1,TRBD2,-,TRBV9,14,TGTGCCAGCAGTACCGGGACTAGCGGCAATGAGCAGTTCTTC,CASSTGTSGNEQFF
TRBJ1-1,TRBD1,-,TRBV10-1,13,TGCGCCAGCAGTCCTACAGGGGTCACTGAAGCTTTCTTT,CASSPTGVTEAFF
TRBJ2-3,TRBD2,-,TRBV28,15,TGTGCCAGCAGTTTATTAGCGGGAGTCCCAGATACGCAGTATTTT,CASSLLAGVPDTQYF
TRBJ2-2,TRBD2,-,TRBV27,17,TGTGCCAGCACCTTGCATCCGGGACTAGCGCTAACCGGGGAGCTGTTTTTT,CASTLHPGLALTGELFF
TRBJ2-3,-,-,TRBV11-3,14,TGTGCCAGCAGCCCAACAGGGTTCTCGGATACGCAGTATTTT,CASSPTGFSDTQYF
TRBJ2-5,-,few,TRBV10-2,13,TGCGCCAGCACCTTACAGGAGGGAAGGACCCAGTACTTC,CASTLQEGRTQYF